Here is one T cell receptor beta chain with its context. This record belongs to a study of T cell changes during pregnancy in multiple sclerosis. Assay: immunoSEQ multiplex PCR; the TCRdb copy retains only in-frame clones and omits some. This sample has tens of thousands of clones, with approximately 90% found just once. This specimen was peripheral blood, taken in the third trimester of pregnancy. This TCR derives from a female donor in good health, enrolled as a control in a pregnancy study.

DNA of the CDR3: TGTGCCAGCAGCCCTAGGACTAGCTTAGGTACGCAGTATTTT. This gives the protein CASSPRTSLGTQYF. The chain links TRBV6-6 to TRBJ2-3; 8 bases line up with TRBD2. Per germline, CDR1 MNHNY and CDR2 SVGAGI (reference sequence). J was trimmed by 8 bases and V by 6 bases; bases with no gene match: 10. This CDR3 has 14 residues.